This passage covers 20 T cell receptor beta chains from one sample sequenced in a study of OX40 agonist ivuxolimab in advanced cancers. Data came from immunoSEQ multiplex PCR; TCRdb stores just in-frame clones and leaves some out. The sample comprises 99,000 or so clones, approximately 94% of which are singletons, and about 0.17% rests with the top ten. The source material was CD4+ or CD8+ T cells sorted from blood, sampled in a trial of the OX40 agonist ivuxolimab. These TCRs come from an adult with an advanced solid tumor such as melanoma, head and neck, liver or kidney cancer.

The chain carries TRBV6-6 and TRBJ2-2; possibly TRBD1 for D (5 bases). Germline V gene data show CDR1 as MNHNY and CDR2 as SVGAGI (reference sequence). V was shortened by 5 bases and J by 7 bases, with 14 bases between the two germline ends. This CDR3 region has 14 residues. As DNA, the CDR3 is TGTGCCAGCAGTGGGGCCTCGGGTTACGGGGAGCTGTTTTTT. Its translation is CASSGASGYGELFF.

This chain joins TRBV5-1 and TRBJ1-2; 7 bases are shared with TRBD1. The CDR3 totals 14 residues. Germline V CDR1 and CDR2: SGHRS, YFSETQ. Trimming removed 4 bases from V and 4 bases from J; junction bases left unmatched: 7. Here the CDR3 reads CASSAEGTVYGYTF. The CDR3 DNA is TGCGCCAGCAGCGCGGAGGGGACAGTCTATGGCTACACCTTC.

This chain uses TRBV2 with TRBJ1-6; maybe TRBD1 (5 bases). The CDR3 is made up of 16 amino acids. Germline V lookup: CDR1 SNHLY, CDR2 FYNNEI. Trimming shortened V by 1 base and J by 7 bases, and 14 bases separated the two germline ends. The CDR3 sequence: CASSEGAGISNSPLHF. CDR3 bases: TGTGCCAGCAGTGAAGGGGCAGGGATAAGCAATTCACCCCTCCACTTT.

The chain has TRBV4-3 and TRBJ1-1; D uncertain. The CDR3 has 14 amino acids. V gave up 1 base and J gave up 1 base, with 7 bases separating them. Looked up from germline, CDR1 is LGHNA and CDR2 is YSLEER. CDR3 loop: CASSQAWTNTEAFF. CDR3 coding DNA: TGCGCCAGCAGCCAAGCTTGGACGAACACTGAAGCTTTCTTT.

V and J are TRBV11-2 and TRBJ1-1; D gene unclear. The germline V gene encodes CDR1 SGHAT and CDR2 FQNNGV. This CDR3 has 16 amino acids. V lost 5 bases to trimming and J lost 1 base, with 17 bases between them. CDR3 bases: TGTGCCAGCAGCCACCTCTGGGTGGCCAAGAACACTGAAGCTTTCTTT. Translated, it gives CASSHLWVAKNTEAFF.

J is TRBJ2-2 and V is TRBV7-2, with D maybe TRBD1 (7 bases). Germline lookup yields CDR1 SGHTA and CDR2 FQGNSA. The CDR3 has 14 residues. The V end lost 8 bases, the J end lost 5 bases, and 15 bases lay between the germline ends. The CDR3 sequence: CASGGQGGTGELFF. In DNA form, the CDR3 reads TGTGCCAGCGGCGGGCAGGGGGGTACCGGGGAGCTGTTTTTT.

This clone was detected a few times. This chain uses TRBV5-1 with TRBJ1-1; 8 bases line up with TRBD1. V lost 1 base, J lost 7 bases, and 3 bases stayed unmatched. Germline-derived CDR1 and CDR2 are SGHRS and YFSETQ. CDR3 length: 13 residues. The DNA of the CDR3 is TGCGCCAGCAGCTTGCAGGGGGCTGGTGAAGCTTTCTTT. Protein sequence: CASSLQGAGEAFF.

V and J are TRBV28 and TRBJ2-7, with a tentative D call TRBD1 (6 bases). The CDR3 totals 13 residues. V was clipped by 7 bases and J by 1 base, with 11 bases between them. The V gene's germline CDR1 is MDHEN and CDR2 SYDVKM. The CDR3 here is CASNWDISYEQYF. The CDR3 nucleotides are TGTGCCAGCAATTGGGACATTTCCTACGAGCAGTACTTC.

CDR3 amino acids: CASSDRTVNYGYTF. The CDR3 DNA sequence: TGCGCCAGCAGCGATCGGACAGTTAACTATGGCTACACCTTC. The V and J genes are TRBV5-1 and TRBJ1-2, with D maybe TRBD1 (6 bases). The V gene's germline CDR1 is SGHRS and CDR2 YFSETQ. This CDR3 has 14 amino acids. V dropped 4 bases and J dropped 1 base, with 11 bases sitting between them.

The table lists this clone with a count of one. This sample also contains other DNA sequences that code for the same CDR3. The chain links TRBV7-9 to TRBJ1-1, with D unclear. The CDR3 runs 11 residues. Between the trimmed V and J ends, which lost 5 bases and 8 bases, there was a span of 9 bases. Germline V CDR1 and CDR2: SEHNR, FQNEAQ (reference sequence). The CDR3 DNA reads as TGTGCCAGCAGCCTGGGCCGGGAAGCTTTCTTT. Its protein product is CASSLGREAFF.

The chain uses TRBV19 and TRBJ1-5; D gene uncertain. Trimming removed 6 bases at V and 5 bases at J, with 8 bases between. The CDR3 sequence is 12 residues long. Per the germline V gene, CDR1 is LNHDA and CDR2 is SQIVND (reference sequence). CDR3 nucleotide sequence: TGTGCCAGTAGGTTTATGGATCAGCCCCAGCATTTT. This sequence encodes CASRFMDQPQHF. The whole variable domain, remainder taken from reference TRBV19 and TRBJ1-5, is DGGITQSPKYLFRKEGQNVTLSCEQNLNHDAMYWYRQDPGQGLRLIYYSQIVNDFQKGDIAEGYSVSREKKESFPLTVTSAQKNPTAFYLCASRFMDQPQHFGDGTRLSIL.

The chain couples TRBV11-2 to TRBJ2-7, with D hard to call. The CDR3 totals 14 residues. Germline lookup yields CDR1 SGHAT and CDR2 FQNNGV. The V end lost 7 bases, the J end lost 0 bases, and 13 bases lay between the germline ends. The CDR3 reads CASTPRRSSYEQYF. The CDR3 bases are TGTGCCAGCACCCCGAGACGGAGCTCCTACGAGCAGTACTTC.

The V gene is TRBV7-9, the J gene TRBJ2-5, with D unclear. Looked up from germline, CDR1 is SEHNR and CDR2 is FQNEAQ (reference sequence). V was shortened by 6 bases and J by 4 bases, with 3 bases between the two germline ends. The CDR3 is 10 residues long. CDR3 in DNA: TGTGCCAGCAGTGGAGAGACCCAGTACTTC. This codes for CASSGETQYF.

The gene calls are TRBV11-3 and TRBJ2-7; 9 bases align to TRBD1. This CDR3 contains 14 residues. Looked up from germline, CDR1 is SGHNT and CDR2 is YENEEA. J was trimmed by 7 bases and V by 3 bases; bases with no gene match: 7. The CDR3 loop reads CASSLGTGYGEQYF. The CDR3 nucleotides read TGTGCCAGCAGCTTGGGGACAGGGTACGGGGAGCAGTACTTC.

The genes are TRBV5-6 and TRBJ1-6; TRBD1 is a possible D gene (5 bases). The germline V and J ends were trimmed by 5 bases and 1 base, with 7 bases remaining between them. Germline values: CDR1 SGHDT, CDR2 YYEEEE. The CDR3 is 14 residues long. The CDR3 here is CASRWGSYNSPLHF. CDR3 nucleotide sequence: TGTGCCAGCAGATGGGGGTCCTATAATTCACCCCTCCACTTT. The full variable domain, rest sourced from reference TRBV5-6 and TRBJ1-6, is DAGVTQSPTHLIKTRGQQVTLRCSPKSGHDTVSWYQQALGQGPQFIFQYYEEEERQRGNFPDRFSGHQFPNYSSELNVNALLLGDSALYLCASRWGSYNSPLHFGNGTRLTVT.

CDR3 residues: CASSLARDSGANVLTF. DNA of the CDR3: TGCGCCAGCAGCTTGGCCAGGGACTCTGGGGCCAACGTCCTGACTTTC. V gene TRBV5-1 combines with J gene TRBJ2-6, with D possibly matching TRBD1 (5 bases). The CDR3 consists of 16 residues. Per the germline V gene, CDR1 is SGHRS and CDR2 is YFSETQ. V lost 0 bases to trimming and J lost 0 bases, with 7 bases between them.

J is TRBJ1-4 and V is TRBV27; D remains ambiguous. Trimming removed 8 bases at V and 0 bases at J, with 16 bases between. CDR1 is MNHEY and CDR2 is SMNVEV in the germline V gene (reference sequence). The CDR3 totals 16 residues. The CDR3 region has the DNA TGTGCCAGCTCCTTCCTGGCGGTCGCAACTAATGAAAAACTGTTTTTT. The encoded protein is CASSFLAVATNEKLFF.

Notes on this clone: Sequence at one end of the junction differs from germline and may be a read error. The rearrangement links TRBV7-3 to TRBJ2-3, with TRBD2 as a possible D gene (6 bases). This CDR3 contains 16 residues. The germline V gene encodes CDR1 SGHTA and CDR2 FQGTGA. The DNA of the CDR3 is TGCGCCAGCAGCCAAGTCGGGCGGGGCCAGGGAGATACGCAGTATTTT. Translation: CASSQVGRGQGDTQYF. The full variable domain, its missing parts supplied by reference TRBV7-3 and TRBJ2-3, is GAGVSQTPSNKVTEKGKYVELRCDPISGHTALYWYRQSLGQGPEFLIYFQGTGAADDSGLPNDRFFAVRPEGSVSTLKIQRTERGDSAVYLCASSQVGRGQGDTQYFGPGTRLTVL.

The chain has TRBV7-2 and TRBJ2-7, with a possible D match to TRBD2 (5 bases). This CDR3 region has 16 residues. Germline V gene sequence: CDR1 SGHTA, CDR2 FQGNSA. V was cut by 2 bases and J by 0 bases, with 14 bases left in between. CDR3 sequence: CASSLPGGRFSYEQYF. Written as DNA, the CDR3 is TGTGCCAGCAGCTTACCTGGTGGGAGATTCTCCTACGAGCAGTACTTC.

The chain joins TRBV18 to TRBJ1-3; D is ambiguous. Germline CDR1 reads KGHSH; CDR2 reads LQKENI. This CDR3 contains 15 residues. Trimming pared 0 bases from V and 3 bases from J, leaving 9 bases between. Here the CDR3 reads CASSPPARYGNTIYF. CDR3 coding DNA: TGTGCCAGCTCACCACCGGCTCGATATGGAAACACCATATATTTT.